This T cell receptor (beta chain) was captured by sequencing in a study of T cell changes during pregnancy in multiple sclerosis. Using immunoSEQ multiplex PCR, the repertoire was profiled, and TCRdb retains in-frame clones only, with some absent. Of some 100,000 clones listed, more than 90% are singletons. The V gene end was trimmed by 2 bases and the J gene end by 12 bases; junction bases not matched to a gene: 4. Germline assignment: CDR1 PRHDT and CDR2 FYEKMQ (reference sequence). The CDR3 extends over 12 amino acids. This rearrangement joins TRBV13 to TRBJ2-1; 7 bases map to TRBD2. This receptor was taken from a female donor with multiple sclerosis, enrolled in a pregnancy study. Here the sequenced sample was peripheral blood, taken in the second trimester of pregnancy. The CDR3: CASSLTGGRQFF. Here the CDR3 DNA reads TGTGCCAGCAGCTTAACGGGAGGACGGCAGTTCTTC.